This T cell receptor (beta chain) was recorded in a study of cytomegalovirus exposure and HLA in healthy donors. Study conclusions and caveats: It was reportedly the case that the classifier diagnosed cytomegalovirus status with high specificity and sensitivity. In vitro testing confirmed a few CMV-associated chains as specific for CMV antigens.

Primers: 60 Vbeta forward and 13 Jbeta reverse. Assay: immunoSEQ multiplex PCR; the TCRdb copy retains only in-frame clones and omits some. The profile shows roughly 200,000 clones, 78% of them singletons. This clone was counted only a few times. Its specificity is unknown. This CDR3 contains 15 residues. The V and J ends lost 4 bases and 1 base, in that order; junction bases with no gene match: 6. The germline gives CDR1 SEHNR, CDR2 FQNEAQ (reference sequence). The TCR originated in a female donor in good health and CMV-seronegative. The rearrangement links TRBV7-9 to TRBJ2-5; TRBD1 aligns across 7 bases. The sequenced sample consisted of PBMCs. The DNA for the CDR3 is TGTGCCAGCAGCTCAGGGACAGACCCCCAAGAGACCCAGTACTTC. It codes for CASSSGTDPQETQYF. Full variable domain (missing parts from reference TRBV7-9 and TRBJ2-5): DTGVSQNPRHKITKRGQNVTFRCDPISEHNRLYWYRQTLGQGPEFLTYFQNEAQLEKSRLLSDRFSAERPKGSFSTLEIQRTEQGDSAMYLCASSSGTDPQETQYFGPGTRLLVL.